The sequence of this T cell receptor (beta chain) was determined in a study of cytomegalovirus exposure and HLA in healthy donors (dated by TCRdb to 2016 to 2017). Notes on the research overall: According to an earlier analysis of around 600 of the donors, some 170 million T cells yielded over 90 million unique TCR beta sequences and approximately 300 Gb of sequence data. All discovery cohort repertoires had been generated on a single sequencing platform. Donor age, sex, ethnicity and CMV serostatus were compiled alongside the repertoire data. The study used immunosequencing to profile the T cell repertoires of 670 or so subjects and linked those repertoires to cytomegalovirus serostatus. On average, roughly 200,000 unique TCR beta nucleotide sequences were sequenced per donor among a few hundred genotyped donors of the cohort, with around 19% of those sequences being non-productive. In an earlier analysis of roughly 540 of the donors, high-throughput TCR beta sequencing was used to judge whether each TCR beta V gene segment behaved as functional or pseudogenic. HLA typing covered class I and class II loci at four-digit resolution. To predict cytomegalovirus infection status, the study combined high-throughput TCR immunosequencing, statistical association of individual TCRs with disease status, and machine learning. The number of donors typed differed by locus, with about 629-640 for A, B, C, DRB1 and DQB1, roughly 550 for DQA1, nearly 610 for DPA1, and approximately 470 for DPB1. An early release covering roughly 600 HLA-typed donors comprised about 300 gigabases of sequencing data and tens of millions of unique TCR sequences. Roughly 5 DR-DQ haplotypes were treated as single units for association and clustering because of strong linkage in the cohort. Among the roughly 390 genotyped donors, around 81% belonged to the genetic ancestry cluster associated with self-reported Caucasian donors. Besides the first cohort of roughly 660 subjects, a separate validation cohort made up of 120 different subjects was used. The study was designed to test whether signatures of past pathogen exposure could be identified by cataloging public T cell receptors. A later genetic analysis took genome-wide SNP genotypes for about three fifths of the roughly 670 donors and used that subset as a discovery cohort. In a later analysis, previously published TCR beta repertoires from 500 to 750 donors were re-analyzed and high-resolution HLA genotyping was added so that TCR occurrence patterns could be studied. In the later analysis, no new phenotypic data were used to find candidate immune exposures; instead, reliance was placed on TCR beta sequences and their occurrence across donors.

This clone was detected only a few times. Its antigen is unknown. No base qualities exist here, and no much larger clone lies one base off it. The cohort consisted of approximately 690 healthy bone marrow donors. Cohort members were all nominally healthy when sampled, although unrecorded immune exposures were likely present. The donor tested CMV seronegative, placing the donor among the 350 or so seronegative members of the cohort. Every donor gave a peripheral blood sample, and the peripheral blood mononuclear cells from that sample were used for TCR beta sequencing. The Qiagen DNeasy Blood Extraction Kit was used to extract genomic DNA from the blood cell samples. CDR1 SEHNR and CDR2 FQNEAQ are derived from the germline V gene (reference sequence). Including the terminal cysteine and phenylalanine, the CDR3 comprises 12 residues. The sequence is cut down to CDR3 DNA, 36 bases in frame from base 1. V loses 7 bases, J loses 3 bases, and the germline ends lie 9 bases apart.

The paper as a whole reports these results and caveats: In an earlier analysis of 587 of the donors, most TCR beta V segments appeared in productive rearrangements about 87% or about 30% of the time, broadly matching IMGT annotations. Most TCR sequences were seen in very few donors, while some public TCRs were found in many individuals. A later analysis associated 15,000 or so TCR beta sequences with specific HLA alleles at a false discovery rate of 0.05. Because counts were too low, some 17 rarely observed V segments, including chromosome 9 orphons, were excluded from the earlier analysis of several hundred of the donors. The sequencing pipeline was judged likely to have produced a cluster of highly shared sequence variants as a technical artifact. A later genetic analysis associated a missense DCLRE1C variant with V-gene and J-gene trimming of TCR beta chains, and an independent cohort replicated the association. A later analysis found that most CMV-associated TCR beta chains appeared HLA-restricted, with HLA associations seemingly driven largely by CMV exposure. Compared with the approximately 600-donor mean, donors in an Asian-associated ancestry cluster had fewer N-insertions in productive TCRs, according to a later genetic analysis. A later analysis found that HLA-associated TCR beta chains were more clonally expanded and had lower generation probabilities than equally common non-associated chains. Linkage disequilibrium might explain the correlated functional status among segregating V segments, but an unknown experimental factor could not be excluded. The classifier was reported to diagnose cytomegalovirus status with high specificity and sensitivity in both the original and validation cohorts. Some IMGT-functional V segments, including TRBV6-2 and TRBV6-3, could not be distinguished by the 87-base-pair reads and were therefore excluded. In a later analysis, TCR association rates were found to vary across HLA loci, with the most associated TCRs seen for DRB1 alleles and the fewest for HLA-C alleles. A few of the identified cytomegalovirus-associated TCR beta chains were confirmed in vitro to be specific for cytomegalovirus antigens. It was suggested by the authors that the approach could potentially be generalized to other disease states and immunological phenotypes. For the cohort, immune exposure information was limited to CMV serostatus. A total of 150 or so TCR beta chains were listed by the study as associated with cytomegalovirus. Because HLA typing was missing for some donors at each locus, association tests included only the typed subset. When HLA alleles, especially DR and DQ, strongly co-occurred, TCR associations were difficult to assign to individual alleles. A further reported finding was that TCR beta sequences accurately predicted the HLA-A and HLA-B alleles for most subjects in the first cohort. The presence/absence analyses assumed that sequencing depth was roughly uniform across donors, and that assumption may not be true. Several of the top co-occurrence clusters appeared to be linked to parvovirus B19, influenza, CMV and Epstein-Barr virus, according to a later analysis. In this cohort, only TCR beta chains were sequenced, and detectable features were limited by the absence of alpha or paired-chain data.

Libraries were prepared through the immunoSEQ multiplex PCR assay. The multiplex PCR relied on a mix of 60 forward primers for TCR Vbeta segments and 13 reverse primers for TCR Jbeta segments. The CDR3 region of rearranged TCR beta genes was amplified from genomic DNA with a multiplex PCR assay. The amplified TCR beta libraries were sequenced on the Illumina HiSeq System as 87-base-pair reads. In the source study's methods: A later analysis tallied 70 million to 100 million unique TCR beta chains across the 550 to 850 repertoires, and about 12 million of those chains were shared by two or more donors. Raw reads were error-corrected and collapsed into unique sequences by a nearest-neighbor algorithm in which closely related sequences were merged to remove PCR and sequencing errors. Alignment of CDR3 sequences to IMGT reference sequences was used to assign V, D and J gene segments. For a sequence to be retained, a match of at least six nucleotides was required to both a V gene segment and a J gene segment. Rearrangements were classified as productive when the CDR3 lacked stop codons and remained in frame with V and J, and all other rearrangements were classified as non-productive. CDR3 was defined according to IMGT convention as the region running from the second conserved V-encoded cysteine to the conserved J-encoded phenylalanine. In an earlier analysis of more than 550 of the donors, sequences lacking an unambiguous match to a single V gene segment were excluded. In an earlier analysis of several hundred of the donors, V segments were called functional above 56.7% productive rearrangements and were called segregating when the between-donor standard deviation exceeded 5%. A statistical classification framework was built for diagnosing cytomegalovirus status from the catalog of TCR beta chain sequences. A later analysis assigned V and J genes by comparing TCR nucleotide sequences with IMGT/GENE-DB human TR gene sequences. The TCRdist pipeline was used in a later analysis to assign CDR3 sequences and most-parsimonious VDJ recombination scenarios. A later analysis defined each TCR beta chain by its CDR3 amino acid sequence plus V-gene family, and excluded reads lacking a unique V-gene family. To address suspected cross-contamination and a sequencing artifact, a later analysis removed some 620 highly shared, low-generation-probability nucleotide sequences. For each public chain, a later analysis derived a clonal expansion index from normalized ranks of inferred template counts within each repertoire. In a later analysis, generation probabilities were computed with a VDJ recombination model fitted to out-of-frame rearrangements, and the resulting probabilities were checked against IGoR. In a later analysis, TCR-TCR, TCR-HLA and TCR-CMV co-occurrence was scored with hypergeometric tests, and a repertoire-size bias correction was applied to TCR pairs. False discovery rates were estimated in a later analysis by permuting HLA or CMV assignments 20 times. In a later analysis, co-occurring TCRs were grouped with DBSCAN, and TCRdist sequence similarity was added when clustering was performed within HLA-allele-positive subsets. For co-occurrence clustering, repertoires with fewer than 30,000 or more than 120,000 public chains were excluded, along with roughly 5 repertoires with anomalous nucleotide sharing. TCRdb took this table from immuneACCESS and kept in-frame rearrangements with V and J called. Such tables lack part of the clones; where checked against another copy, unresolved V genes explain under half of the gap, and the rest is unexplained. The V and J calls and clone size come from that table; D and trimming were worked out from the DNA. For this sample the table gives 210,000 or so clones, of which 65% to 85% were detected only once. The top ten clones comprise 0.71% of the sample.

Sequenced: PBMCs. The chain is encoded by TRBV7-9 joined to TRBJ1-2; TRBD1 is a weak D gene call, 5 bases matching. This receptor was identified in a boy between 2 and 10 years old in good health and CMV-seronegative. The nucleotides are TGTGCCAGCATGGGGGGAGACTATGGCTACACCTTC. It translates to CASMGGDYGYTF.